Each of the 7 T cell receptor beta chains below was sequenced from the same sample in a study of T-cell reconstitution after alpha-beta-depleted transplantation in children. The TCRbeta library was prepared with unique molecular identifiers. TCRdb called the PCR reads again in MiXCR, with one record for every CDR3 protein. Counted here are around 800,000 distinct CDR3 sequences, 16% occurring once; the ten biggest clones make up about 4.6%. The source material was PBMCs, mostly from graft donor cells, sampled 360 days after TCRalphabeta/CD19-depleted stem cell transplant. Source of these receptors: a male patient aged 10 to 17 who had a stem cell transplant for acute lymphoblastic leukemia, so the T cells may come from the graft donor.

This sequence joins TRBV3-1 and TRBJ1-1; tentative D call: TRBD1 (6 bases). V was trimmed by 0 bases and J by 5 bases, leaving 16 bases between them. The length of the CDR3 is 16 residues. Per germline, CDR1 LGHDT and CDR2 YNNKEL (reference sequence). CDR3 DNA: TGTGCCAGCAGCCAAGAAGGGGGATTCGGACAAACTGAAGCTTTCTTT. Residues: CASSQEGGFGQTEAFF.

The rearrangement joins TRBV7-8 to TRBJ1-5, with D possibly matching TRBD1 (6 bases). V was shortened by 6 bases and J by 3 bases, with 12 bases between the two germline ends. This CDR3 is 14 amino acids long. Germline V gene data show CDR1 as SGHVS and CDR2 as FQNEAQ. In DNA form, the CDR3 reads TGTGCCAGCAGACTGGACAGATCCAATCAGCCCCAGCATTTT. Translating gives CASRLDRSNQPQHF.

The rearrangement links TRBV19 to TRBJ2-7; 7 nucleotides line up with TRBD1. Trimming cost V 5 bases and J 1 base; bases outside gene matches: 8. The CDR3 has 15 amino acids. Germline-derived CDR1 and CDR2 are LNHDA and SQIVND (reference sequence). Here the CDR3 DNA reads TGTGCCAGTAGTTATGGGACAGAAGGATCCTACGAGCAGTACTTC. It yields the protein CASSYGTEGSYEQYF. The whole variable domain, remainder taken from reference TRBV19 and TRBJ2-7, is DGGITQSPKYLFRKEGQNVTLSCEQNLNHDAMYWYRQDPGQGLRLIYYSQIVNDFQKGDIAEGYSVSREKKESFPLTVTSAQKNPTAFYLCASSYGTEGSYEQYFGPGTRLTVT.

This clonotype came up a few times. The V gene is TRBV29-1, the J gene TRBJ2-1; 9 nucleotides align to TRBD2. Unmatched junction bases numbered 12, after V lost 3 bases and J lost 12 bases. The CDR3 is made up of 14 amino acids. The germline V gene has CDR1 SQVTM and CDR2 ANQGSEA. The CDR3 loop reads CSVEISLGGRAQFF. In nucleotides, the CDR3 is TGCAGCGTTGAGATTAGTTTGGGCGGGAGGGCGCAGTTCTTC.

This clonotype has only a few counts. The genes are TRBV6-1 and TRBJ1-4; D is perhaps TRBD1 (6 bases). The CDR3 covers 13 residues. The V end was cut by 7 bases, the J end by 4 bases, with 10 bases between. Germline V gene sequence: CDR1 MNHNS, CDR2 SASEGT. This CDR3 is CASTGQNNEKLFF. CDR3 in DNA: TGTGCCAGCACCGGACAGAATAATGAAAAACTGTTTTTT.

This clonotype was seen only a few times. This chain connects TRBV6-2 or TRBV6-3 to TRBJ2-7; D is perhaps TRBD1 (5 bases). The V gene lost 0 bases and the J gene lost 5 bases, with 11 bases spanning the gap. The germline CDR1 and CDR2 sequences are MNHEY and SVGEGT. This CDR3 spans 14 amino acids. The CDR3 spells CASSYSRQFHEQYF. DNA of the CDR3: TGTGCCAGCAGTTACTCGAGACAGTTCCACGAGCAGTACTTC.

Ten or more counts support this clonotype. The DNA for the CDR3 is TGCAGTGCTAGAGATTTGGCGGGGAGCTCCTACGAGCAGTACTTC. The encoded protein is CSARDLAGSSYEQYF. V gene TRBV20-1 combines with J gene TRBJ2-7, with D perhaps matching TRBD2 (6 bases). This CDR3 contains 15 residues. The V end lost 0 bases, the J end lost 0 bases, and 12 bases lay between the germline ends. The germline V gene encodes CDR1 DFQATT and CDR2 SNEGSKA (reference sequence).